The 23 T cell receptor beta chains presented below share a single source sample, sequenced in a study of shared clonotypes between healthy human individuals. CD45RO-negative cells were positively selected for CCR7, leaving out terminally differentiated effector memory CD45RA+ cells. The method was immunoSEQ multiplex PCR; TCRdb's version includes in-frame clones alone and lacks a portion of them. This sample has roughly 890,000 clones, with 80% to 95% found just once. What was sequenced was naive CD8+ T cells sorted from blood. These receptors all stem from a man aged 25 to 40 in good health.

The CDR3 loop is CASSMINWYNTGELFF. CDR3 coding DNA: TGTGCCAGTAGTATGATTAACTGGTACAACACCGGGGAGCTGTTTTTT. The chain has TRBV19 and TRBJ2-2, with D uncertain. Trimming pared 3 bases from V and 2 bases from J, leaving 13 bases between. The CDR3 length is 16 residues. Germline V lookup: CDR1 LNHDA, CDR2 SQIVND (reference sequence).

V usage is TRBV14 and J usage is TRBJ1-2; tentative D call: TRBD1 (6 bases). The CDR3 extends over 13 amino acids. Trimming cost V 4 bases and J 4 bases, with 10 bases left between them. The germline V gene encodes CDR1 SGHDN and CDR2 FVKESK. CDR3 sequence (DNA): TGTGCCAGCAGCCCGGGGGCAGGCTATGGCTACACCTTC. Amino acids: CASSPGAGYGYTF.

The chain uses TRBV9 and TRBJ2-7, with 10 bases fitting TRBD1. The length of the CDR3 is 14 residues. V trimming: 3 bases; J trimming: 5 bases; junction bases outside the gene matches: 5. Germline CDR1 is SGDLS and CDR2 is YYNGEE. The CDR3 DNA sequence: TGTGCCAGCAGCGACCGGGACAGGGGCCACGAGCAGTACTTC. Amino acid sequence: CASSDRDRGHEQYF.

This sequence joins TRBV6-5 and TRBJ2-7; no firm D call. The CDR3 contains 14 residues. Trimming shortened V by 3 bases and J by 0 bases, and 9 bases separated the two germline ends. CDR1 is MNHEY, CDR2 SVGAGI, per germline. The CDR3 reads CASSYKQHSYEQYF. In nucleotides, the CDR3 is TGTGCCAGCAGTTATAAACAGCACTCCTACGAGCAGTACTTC.

This rearrangement joins TRBV28 to TRBJ2-5, with 7 nucleotides matching TRBD1. Germline assignment: CDR1 MDHEN and CDR2 SYDVKM. The V and J ends lost 1 base and 2 bases, in that order; junction bases with no gene match: 7. The CDR3 is made up of 16 amino acids. As DNA, the CDR3 is TGTGCCAGCAGTTTATACCACACAGGGGCACAAGAGACCCAGTACTTC. Encoded protein: CASSLYHTGAQETQYF. Combining the CDR3 with reference TRBV28 and TRBJ2-5 gives the whole variable domain DVKVTQSSRYLVKRTGEKVFLECVQDMDHENMFWYRQDPGLGLRLIYFSYDVKMKEKGDIPEGYSVSREKKERFSLILESASTNQTSMYLCASSLYHTGAQETQYFGPGTRLLVL.

J is TRBJ2-2 and V is TRBV6-5, with D unclear. The V end lost 4 bases, the J end lost 10 bases, and 10 bases lay between the germline ends. The germline CDR1 and CDR2 sequences are MNHEY and SVGAGI. This CDR3 region has 12 residues. The chain's CDR3 is CASSLSGEELFF. The CDR3 DNA sequence: TGTGCCAGCAGTTTATCAGGCGAGGAGCTGTTTTTT.

The gene calls are TRBV7-8 and TRBJ2-7; no clear D. The CDR3 contains 13 residues. Germline V lookup: CDR1 SGHVS, CDR2 FQNEAQ. Trimming took off 5 bases at V and 5 bases at J, with 13 bases between the two ends. CDR3 bases: TGTGCCAGCAGCCATTCCCCCCGGGACGAGCAGTACTTC. This encodes CASSHSPRDEQYF.

The gene calls are TRBV27 and TRBJ2-7; tentative D call: TRBD2 (6 bases). Germline V gene sequence: CDR1 MNHEY, CDR2 SMNVEV (reference sequence). The germline V and J ends were trimmed by 1 base and 0 bases, with 10 bases remaining between them. This CDR3 is built from 15 residues. The CDR3 DNA reads as TGTGCCAGCAGTTTATATAGCGGTTCCTCCTACGAGCAGTACTTC. Its translation is CASSLYSGSSYEQYF.

The rearrangement joins TRBV28 to TRBJ2-7, with TRBD1 matching 8 bases. The CDR3 runs 13 residues. Per the germline V gene, CDR1 is MDHEN and CDR2 is SYDVKM. Unmatched junction bases numbered 5, after V lost 6 bases and J lost 4 bases. In DNA form, the CDR3 reads TGTGCCAGCAGGCAGGGGGCGCGGTACGAGCAGTACTTC. Protein: CASRQGARYEQYF. The full variable domain, its missing parts supplied by reference TRBV28 and TRBJ2-7, is DVKVTQSSRYLVKRTGEKVFLECVQDMDHENMFWYRQDPGLGLRLIYFSYDVKMKEKGDIPEGYSVSREKKERFSLILESASTNQTSMYLCASRQGARYEQYFGPGTRLTVT.

This chain connects TRBV7-6 to TRBJ2-2; D is unclear. V shed 4 bases and J shed 6 bases, with 15 bases lying between them. The CDR3 runs to 15 residues. Germline V gives CDR1 SGHVS, CDR2 FNYEAQ. CDR3 nucleotides: TGTGCCAGCAGCTACGGTCGGGTTGCCGCCGGGGAGCTGTTTTTT. Protein sequence: CASSYGRVAAGELFF.

This chain uses TRBV28 with TRBJ1-5; D not certain. Germline assignment: CDR1 MDHEN and CDR2 SYDVKM. The CDR3 sequence is 17 residues long. Trimming left V 5 bases short and J 1 base short, with 18 bases between. The CDR3 spells CASSQLIRGGSNQPQHF. As DNA, the CDR3 is TGTGCCAGCAGTCAACTGATACGGGGAGGAAGCAATCAGCCCCAGCATTTT.

The CDR3 nucleotides read TGTGCCACCAGCAGAGATAAAACGGGAGGAGGTGAGCAGTACTTC. It translates to CATSRDKTGGGEQYF. The rearrangement uses TRBV15 and TRBJ2-7; TRBD2 aligns across 7 bases. J gave up 7 bases and V 0 bases, and 9 bases lay outside the gene matches. The CDR3 is made up of 15 amino acids. The germline CDR1 and CDR2 sequences are LNHNV and YYDKDF (reference sequence). Full variable domain (rest looked up from reference TRBV15 and TRBJ2-7): DAMVIQNPRYQVTQFGKPVTLSCSQTLNHNVMYWYQQKSSQAPKLLFHYYDKDFNNEADTPDNFQSRRPNTSFCFLDIRSPGLGDTAMYLCATSRDKTGGGEQYFGPGTRLTVT.

This chain uses TRBV7-8 with TRBJ1-4; the match to TRBD1 covers 8 bases. CDR1 and CDR2 (germline): SGHVS, FQNEAQ. This CDR3 has 15 residues. The J segment lost 6 bases and the V segment lost 5 bases, leaving 8 bases of the junction unmatched. CDR3 coding DNA: TGTGCCAGCAGCCCCCAGGGGGCTAGCGATGAAAAACTGTTTTTT. It encodes CASSPQGASDEKLFF.

The rearrangement links TRBV19 to TRBJ2-2, with 7 positions matching TRBD1. Looked up from germline, CDR1 is LNHDA and CDR2 is SQIVND (reference sequence). V gave up 5 bases and J gave up 5 bases; unmatched junction bases: 8. CDR3 length equals 15 residues. CDR3 nucleotides: TGTGCCAGTAGTCCGTGGACAGGACAGACCGGGGAGCTGTTTTTT. Its protein is CASSPWTGQTGELFF. Together with reference TRBV19 and TRBJ2-2, the CDR3 gives the full variable domain: DGGITQSPKYLFRKEGQNVTLSCEQNLNHDAMYWYRQDPGQGLRLIYYSQIVNDFQKGDIAEGYSVSREKKESFPLTVTSAQKNPTAFYLCASSPWTGQTGELFFGEGSRLTVL.

CDR3 sequence: CASRVVADLYNEQFF. CDR3 bases: TGTGCCAGCAGGGTAGTAGCGGACTTGTACAATGAGCAGTTCTTC. V and J are TRBV6-5 and TRBJ2-1; maybe TRBD2 (6 bases). V shed 6 bases and J shed 4 bases, with 16 bases lying between them. CDR3 length: 15 residues. Germline lookup yields CDR1 MNHEY and CDR2 SVGAGI.

In the case of this clone: The sample carries other DNA sequences with the same CDR3. The V call is TRBV9, the J call TRBJ2-3; D not certain. The CDR3 consists of 13 residues. CDR1 and CDR2 from the germline V gene are SGDLS and YYNGEE. The V gene lost 2 bases and the J gene lost 3 bases, with 7 bases spanning the gap. The CDR3 sequence: CASSVTGTDTQYF. CDR3 bases: TGTGCCAGCAGCGTCACCGGGACAGATACGCAGTATTTT.

On this clone itself: Other DNA sequences in this sample translate to the same CDR3. The genes are TRBV19 and TRBJ2-1; 8 nucleotides line up with TRBD2. The junction had 10 bases not matched to a gene; V was cut back by 5 bases and J by 7 bases. The germline V gene has CDR1 LNHDA and CDR2 SQIVND (reference sequence). The CDR3 loop spans 15 amino acids. The CDR3 loop is CASSSGLAGFNEQFF. CDR3 in DNA: TGTGCCAGTAGTTCCGGCCTAGCGGGTTTTAATGAGCAGTTCTTC.

Remarks on this clone: An end of the junction does not agree with germline; a read error may underlie this. The chain recombines TRBV10-1 with TRBJ2-1; D remains ambiguous. Per germline, CDR1 WNHNN and CDR2 SYGVQD (reference sequence). CDR3 length: 13 amino acids. The CDR3 loop reads CASSETSYDEQFF. The CDR3 DNA is TGCGCCAGCAGTGAGACTTCCTACGATGAGCAGTTCTTC.

This sequence joins TRBV27 and TRBJ2-3, with D unresolved. The germline gives CDR1 MNHEY, CDR2 SMNVEV (reference sequence). The V gene lost 3 bases and the J gene lost 5 bases, with 3 bases spanning the gap. The CDR3 extends over 11 amino acids. The CDR3 loop reads CASSFGDTQYF. The CDR3 nucleotides are TGTGCCAGCAGTTTTGGAGATACGCAGTATTTT.

J is TRBJ2-1 and V is TRBV9; TRBD2 aligns across 8 bases. The CDR3 extends over 16 amino acids. V dropped 0 bases and J dropped 4; count of bases not matched to a gene: 6. Germline V gene lookup returns CDR1 SGDLS and CDR2 YYNGEE. The CDR3 here is CASSVEALAVYNEQFF. The CDR3 nucleotides read TGTGCCAGCAGCGTAGAGGCACTAGCGGTGTACAATGAGCAGTTCTTC.

The genes are TRBV7-2 and TRBJ2-1; maybe TRBD2 (6 bases). The germline V gene encodes CDR1 SGHTA and CDR2 FQGNSA. The V gene lost 5 bases and the J gene lost 9 bases, with 17 bases spanning the gap. This CDR3 is built from 14 residues. The CDR3 loop reads CASSLRLDGLEQFF. DNA of the CDR3: TGTGCCAGCAGCCTTAGACTAGACGGTCTTGAGCAGTTCTTC.

The CDR3 here is CASSQDRVLAGEGYEQYF. In DNA form, the CDR3 reads TGCGCCAGCAGCCAAGATCGAGTACTAGCCGGCGAGGGTTACGAGCAGTACTTC. The V and J genes are TRBV4-3 and TRBJ2-7; TRBD2 might be the D (6 bases). Germline CDR1 is LGHNA and CDR2 is YSLEER. With 0 bases removed from V and 4 bases from J, the gap between germline ends came to 22 bases. This CDR3 spans 18 amino acids.

This clone occurred once. J is TRBJ1-1 and V is TRBV6-5; D not certain. In germline, CDR1 is MNHEY, CDR2 SVGAGI. The CDR3 is 14 amino acids. V gave up 2 bases and J gave up 1 base, with 8 bases separating them. The CDR3, as DNA: TGTGCCAGCAGTTACGATGGGGAGAACACTGAAGCTTTCTTT. As protein: CASSYDGENTEAFF.